A single sample gave rise to the 5 T cell receptor beta chains below, sequenced in a study of blood T cell repertoires in COVID-19 (dated by TCRdb to 2018 to 2021). The library was obtained by the immunoSEQ multiplex PCR assay. Imported from immuneACCESS, the table was reduced by TCRdb to in-frame sequences with V and J called. These copies leave out some clones; in studies compared against another copy, an unresolved V gene accounts for under half, and the cause of the remainder is not known. The sample table shows around 250,000 clones, and 88% are seen once. Around 3.1% of the sample goes to the ten largest clones. The sequenced sample consisted of PBMCs or T cells enriched from blood (not recorded which). The receptor set was obtained from a woman aged 40 to 50 who had been exposed to COVID-19.

This clone was found once. This chain links TRBV9 with TRBJ2-1; perhaps TRBD1 as D (6 bases). Germline V gives CDR1 SGDLS, CDR2 YYNGEE. Trimming took off 3 bases at V and 9 bases at J, with 16 bases between the two ends. CDR3 size: 14 residues. Written as DNA, the CDR3 is TGTGCCAGCAGCGCAGGACAGAATCGGGGTGAGCAGTTCTTC. Protein product: CASSAGQNRGEQFF. Complete variable domain (other parts from reference TRBV9 and TRBJ2-1): DSGVTQTPKHLITATGQRVTLRCSPRSGDLSVYWYQQSLDQGLQFLIQYYNGEERAKGNILERFSAQQFPDLHSELNLSSLELGDSALYFCASSAGQNRGEQFFGPGTRLTVL.

The chain uses TRBV30 and TRBJ2-7; perhaps TRBD1 as D (5 bases). The CDR3 covers 14 residues. Germline V CDR1 and CDR2: GTSNPN, SVGIG (reference sequence). V was trimmed by 4 bases and J by 1 base, leaving 14 bases between them. The CDR3 is CAWKGMGSSYEQYF. The CDR3 coding sequence is TGTGCCTGGAAGGGGATGGGCAGTTCCTACGAGCAGTACTTC.

This chain connects TRBV18 to TRBJ2-1, with 7 bases aligning to TRBD1. The CDR3 runs to 14 residues. Germline CDR1 KGHSH, CDR2 LQKENI. The V segment lost 6 bases and the J segment 9 bases; nucleotides outside the gene matches: 11. CDR3: CASSTSGTVAEQFF. The CDR3 DNA reads TGTGCCAGCTCTACATCTGGGACAGTTGCTGAGCAGTTCTTC.

As to this clone: Within the sample, other DNA sequences also encode this same CDR3. The chain uses TRBV15 and TRBJ1-4; 9 bases are a match to TRBD1. CDR1 and CDR2 (germline): LNHNV, YYDKDF (reference sequence). CDR3 size: 14 residues. With V trimmed by 3 bases and J by 5 bases, 1 base remained unmatched. The CDR3 here is CATSRDRGNEKLFF. CDR3 sequence (DNA): TGTGCCACCAGCAGGGACAGGGGAAATGAAAAACTGTTTTTT.

This clone was counted only a few times. A junction end diverges from the germline sequence, so it may reflect a read error. The chain couples TRBV5-1 to TRBJ2-1; TRBD1 matches 11 bases. CDR3 length: 16 residues. The germline V gene has CDR1 SGHRS and CDR2 YFSETQ. The CDR3: CASSTIGQGANNEQFF. The CDR3 DNA follows: TGTGCCAGCAGCACGATAGGACAGGGGGCGAACAATGAGCAGTTCTTC.